The 9 T cell receptor beta chains below were found in one sample sequenced in a study of PD-1 blockade in classical Hodgkin lymphoma. This sample's time point: cycle 4 day 1 (C4D1), after less than 7 weeks of nivolumab. All patients experienced relapse after autologous stem cell transplantation, and brentuximab vedotin exposure was variable. Repertoires were generated with immunoSEQ multiplex PCR, while TCRdb's copy carries only in-frame clones and drops some. This sample yields over 70,000 clones, of which less than 95% are seen a single time; approximately 3% belongs to the top ten. The material sequenced was peripheral blood mononuclear cells (PBMCs), taken before the fourth cycle of nivolumab. Every receptor here comes from a human donor with classical Hodgkin lymphoma.

This rearrangement joins TRBV5-1 to TRBJ2-7; TRBD1 or TRBD2 may be the D gene (5 bases each). The CDR3 is 14 residues long. CDR1 is SGHRS, CDR2 YFSETQ, per germline. Trimming left V 4 bases short and J 6 bases short, with 17 bases between. The CDR3 DNA is TGCGCCAGCAGCGGCCCCCGAGGGGCGGCCGAGCAGTACTTC. This gives the protein CASSGPRGAAEQYF. The full variable domain, completed using reference TRBV5-1 and TRBJ2-7, is KAGVTQTPRYLIKTRGQQVTLSCSPISGHRSVSWYQQTPGQGLQFLFEYFSETQRNKGNFPGRFSGRQFSNSRSEMNVSTLELGDSALYLCASSGPRGAAEQYFGPGTRLTVT.

The CDR3 DNA is TGTGCCAGCAGTTCCCCGGACAGGGGGAAATTCTACGAGCAGTACTTC. This encodes CASSSPDRGKFYEQYF. This chain joins TRBV6-5 and TRBJ2-5; 10 positions match TRBD1. TRBJ2-7 matches the DNA end more closely, so the J call is doubtful. This CDR3 comprises 16 residues. Germline V CDR1 and CDR2: MNHEY, SVGAGI.

This sequence joins TRBV19 and TRBJ2-5; 12 bases are a match to TRBD2. Germline trimming cut 5 bases from V and 5 bases from J; bases unmatched to any gene: 18. CDR3 length: 19 amino acids. The germline CDR1 and CDR2 sequences are LNHDA and SQIVND (reference sequence). CDR3 sequence reads: CASSFSPPGLAGGLETQYF. The DNA for the CDR3 is TGTGCCAGTAGTTTCTCACCTCCGGGACTAGCGGGCGGACTGGAGACCCAGTACTTC.

The chain recombines TRBV29-1 with TRBJ1-5, with D maybe TRBD1 (6 bases). This CDR3 has 14 amino acids. Trimming pared 6 bases from V and 1 base from J, leaving 13 bases between. The germline CDR1 and CDR2 sequences are SQVTM and ANQGSEA. The CDR3 nucleotides read TGCAGCGTGGCCCTAGGGGGGAGCAATCAGCCCCAGCATTTT. Its protein product is CSVALGGSNQPQHF.

The chain uses TRBV27 and TRBJ2-4; 12 nucleotides agree with TRBD1. CDR1 is MNHEY and CDR2 is SMNVEV in the germline V gene (reference sequence). CDR3 length equals 15 residues. Trimming removed 5 bases from V and 8 bases from J; junction bases left unmatched: 7. The CDR3 loop reads CASSAGTGGKDIQYF. The DNA for the CDR3 is TGTGCCAGCAGTGCCGGGACAGGGGGCAAGGACATTCAGTACTTC.

The chain links TRBV7-9 to TRBJ2-2, with D unclear. V shed 1 base and J shed 5 bases, with 8 bases lying between them. The CDR3 is 14 amino acids. The germline V gene has CDR1 SEHNR and CDR2 FQNEAQ (reference sequence). As DNA, the CDR3 is TGTGCCAGCAGCTTAGGAGGACGGACCGGGGAGCTGTTTTTT. It specifies CASSLGGRTGELFF.

V usage is TRBV7-3 and J usage is TRBJ1-2, with TRBD1 as a possible D gene (5 bases). Germline V gene sequence: CDR1 SGHTA, CDR2 FQGTGA. V was trimmed by 6 bases and J by 6 bases, leaving 17 bases between them. The CDR3 runs 14 residues. CDR3 in DNA: TGTGCCAGCAGTTCCGGCCCTCAGGGACATGGCTACACCTTC. Translating gives CASSSGPQGHGYTF.

The chain carries TRBV11-1 and TRBJ2-7; no definite D call. Germline loops: CDR1 SGHAT, CDR2 FQDESV (reference sequence). The germline V and J ends were trimmed by 0 bases and 0 bases, with 6 bases remaining between them. The CDR3 has 14 amino acids. The CDR3 DNA is TGTGCCAGCAGCTTAGCGGGCTTCTCCTACGAGCAGTACTTC. This gives the protein CASSLAGFSYEQYF.

The rearrangement uses TRBV7-2 and TRBJ1-1; D might be TRBD1 (5 bases). The CDR3 length is 13 residues. In germline, CDR1 is SGHTA, CDR2 FQGNSA. V dropped 3 bases and J dropped 6 bases, with 11 bases sitting between them. CDR3 sequence reads: CASSFSGGAEAFF. The DNA of the CDR3 is TGTGCCAGCAGCTTTTCGGGGGGGGCTGAAGCTTTCTTT.